This T cell receptor beta chain comes out of a study of vaccination effects on CD4 cells after COVID-19. Study in general: The patients, a few convalescent individuals, were sampled early and late after vaccination. General study points: Infection-derived and vaccine-derived clones contracted markedly late after vaccination.

Viral peptide pools were used in the ViraFEST assay to expand antigen-specific CD4+ T cells, and sequencing came afterward. Subsequent to a culture period of 10 to 11 days, CD4+ T cells were isolated. According to PCR results, the person was infected with SARS-CoV-2 between March and December 2020. BNT162b2 vaccine or mRNA-1273 vaccine was given to participants in two doses. Wells containing approximately 2 million PBMC each were cultured with around 9.1 IU/ml IL-2 and about 10 ug/ml peptides. IL-2 medium supplanted half the medium on days 3 and 7. Sequenced by immunoSEQ multiplex PCR; TCRdb stores in-frame clones only, minus some. The table includes almost 15,000 clones, 76% detected once. About this clone itself: What it binds is unknown.

V was pared by 4 bases and J by 3 bases, with 14 bases between. This CDR3 contains 15 residues. Per germline, CDR1 KGHSH and CDR2 LQKENI. V and J are TRBV18 and TRBJ2-3; no clear D. The clonotype originates from a human donor who had a prior SARS-CoV-2 infection. The material was CD4+ T cells from PBMCs cultured with HCoV-NL63 spike peptides, obtained after COVID-19 vaccination. Here the CDR3 DNA reads TGTGCCAGCTCACTAGTTTCAGGACCTACAGATACGCAGTATTTT. Its translation is CASSLVSGPTDTQYF.